This TCR beta chain was captured by sequencing in a study of tumor and adjacent non-tumor tissue in lung cancer (dated by TCRdb to the late 2010s). For context, the study as a whole: Of the cohort, more than ten patients had adenocarcinoma, 2 had squamous cell carcinoma and 1 had small cell lung cancer. TCRbeta CDR3 sequencing was performed on 30 to 35 paired specimens, with one tumor sample and one normal lung sample collected per patient. The study compared bulk TCRbeta repertoires between lung tumor tissue and matched distant non-tumor lung tissue from about 14 lung cancer patients. Sequencing generated a total of around 120 million productive TCRbeta reads, averaging roughly 3.9 million reads per sample. The roughly 15 patients were aged roughly 30 to 85 years, included approximately ten men and 5 women, and had TNM stage I to III disease.

About this clonotype: Its antigen remains unidentified. A read error may account for a junction end that differs from germline.

RNA was isolated from bulk, unsorted tissue, and RNA quality was assessed with a NanoDrop ND-1000 and an Agilent 2100. Distant non-tumor tissue taken more than 3 cm from the tumor edge was used as the normal lung sample. The donors were newly diagnosed lung cancer patients admitted for thoracic surgery in China from August to November 2014 who had not received prior chemotherapy. Anyone who had undergone radiotherapy or chemotherapy before, or who had another cancer at the same time, was left out of the study. Surgical tissue pieces of roughly 1-2.2 cm3 were preserved in RNAlater solution and stored at -80 °C until use. Via the germline V gene, CDR1 is SGHNT and CDR2 YENEEA. Inclusive of the bounding cysteine and phenylalanine, the CDR3 is 14 residues long. Only the CDR3 portion is preserved as DNA: 42 bases, with reading frame beginning at the first base. The study at large found these results: The sequencing platform is not named in the methods, and unique molecular identifiers are not mentioned. Significantly higher TCR diversity (inverse Simpson) was observed in tumor tissue than in normal lung tissue (approximately 440 vs 150, P = 0.0075, Mann-Whitney U test). Only approximately 16 patients were included in the cohort, and the need for larger samples and more detailed clinical data was noted by the authors. A significantly larger cumulative share of the repertoire was made up by the top 100 clones in normal lung than in tumor tissue. TCR diversity was significantly higher in younger patients, and higher tumor TCR diversity was associated with shorter overall and disease-free survival. Because peripheral blood was not sequenced, the blood TCRbeta repertoires of the lung cancer patients in the study went unexamined.

Library preparation was by multiplex PCR. Sequencing instrument: Illumina HiSeq 2500. Following protocols modified from ARM-PCR, the researchers constructed TCRbeta libraries through three rounds of nested PCR with primers (Table S4). Before sequencing, PCR products in the 200-500 bp range were cut out of the gel and cleaned up using the QIAquick gel extraction kit. The study's processing was this. Reads were cleaned with Trimmomatic, merged with FLASH into complete CDR3 sequences, and assigned to V(D)J germline segments with MiTCR. Clonal diversity was computed as the inverse Simpson's index with VDJtools. In-frame sequences lacking a premature stop codon were counted as productive reads. TCRdb reworked the public reads: Q25 trimming with fastp, MiXCR clone assembly, productive beta chains retained. Each CDR3 protein gets just one entry, which takes the most common genes and DNA from the rows behind it. None of the V and J calls come from the authors' own analysis; TCRdb made them. In this sample the table shows roughly 75,000 distinct CDR3 sequences, approximately 80% of which occur a single time. The ten biggest clones cover 40% to 65% of the sample.

The source of this sequence is a man aged 55 to 70 with non-small cell lung cancer. The specimen sequenced was distant non-tumor lung tissue. The sequence joins TRBV11-3 to TRBJ2-2; perhaps TRBD2 is the D gene, with 5 bases matching. The CDR3 has the sequence CTSSLEGYTGELFF. The nucleotide sequence reads TGTACCAGTAGTTTAGAGGGTTACACCGGGGAGCTGTTTTTT.